This passage covers 24 T cell receptor beta chains from one sample sequenced in a study of blood T cell repertoires in COVID-19. Assay: immunoSEQ multiplex PCR; the TCRdb copy retains only in-frame clones and omits some. The table includes hundreds of thousands of clones, 70% to 90% detected once. Sequences were obtained from peripheral blood. The receptor source for this set is a woman older than 75 with acute or convalescent COVID-19.

V gene TRBV4-1 combines with J gene TRBJ1-2; D may be TRBD1 (6 bases). In germline, CDR1 is MGHRA, CDR2 YSYEKL. The ends were cut back, 0 bases at V and 7 bases at J, with 12 bases in the middle. This CDR3 is built from 14 residues. CDR3 protein: CASSQDRTDPGYTF. The CDR3 DNA is TGCGCCAGCAGCCAAGATCGGACAGATCCTGGCTACACCTTC.

The CDR3 DNA reads TGTGCCAGCAGCGCCGGGATGATTAGCGGGAGGGCCAGTGGGGAGCTGTTTTTT. Its protein product is CASSAGMISGRASGELFF. The V call is TRBV9, the J call TRBJ2-2, with 11 positions matching TRBD2. Germline values: CDR1 SGDLS, CDR2 YYNGEE. With V trimmed by 3 bases and J by 8 bases, 15 bases remained unmatched. The CDR3 totals 18 residues. Combining the CDR3 with reference TRBV9 and TRBJ2-2 gives the whole variable domain DSGVTQTPKHLITATGQRVTLRCSPRSGDLSVYWYQQSLDQGLQFLIQYYNGEERAKGNILERFSAQQFPDLHSELNLSSLELGDSALYFCASSAGMISGRASGELFFGEGSRLTVL.

V and J are TRBV7-2 and TRBJ2-1, with 9 positions matching TRBD1. This CDR3 is 14 amino acids long. The junction had 10 bases not matched to a gene; V was cut back by 6 bases and J by 10 bases. Germline V gives CDR1 SGHTA, CDR2 FQGNSA. CDR3 DNA sequence: TGTGCCAGCAGTTTGGTGACAGGGGGTGGGGAGCAGTTCTTC. Protein: CASSLVTGGGEQFF.

Note on this clone: A junction end diverges from the germline sequence, so it may reflect a read error. The genes are TRBV7-7 and TRBJ2-1; TRBD1 aligns across 11 bases. The CDR3 sequence is 16 residues long. Germline CDR1 SSHAT, CDR2 FNYEAQ (reference sequence). In DNA, the CDR3 is TGTGCTAGCAGACCGTCCCCGGGACAGGGGGGGAATGAGCAGTTCTTC. Protein product: CASRPSPGQGGNEQFF. The full variable domain, rest sourced from reference TRBV7-7 and TRBJ2-1, is GAGVSQSPRYKVTKRGQDVTLRCDPISSHATLYWYQQALGQGPEFLTYFNYEAQPDKSGLPSDRFSAERPEGSISTLTIQRTEQRDSAMYRCASRPSPGQGGNEQFFGPGTRLTVL.

The chain is built from TRBV5-1 and TRBJ2-3, with 10 positions matching TRBD2. Germline values: CDR1 SGHRS, CDR2 YFSETQ. The length of the CDR3 is 17 residues. Unmatched junction bases numbered 8, after V lost 3 bases and J lost 1 base. CDR3 loop: CASSSIAGGQGTDTQYF. In nucleotides, the CDR3 is TGCGCCAGCAGCTCTATAGCGGGAGGCCAGGGCACAGATACGCAGTATTTT.

CDR3 region: CASSPDRGEQPQHF. For the CDR3, the DNA is TGTGCCAGCAGCCCCGACAGGGGTGAACAGCCCCAGCATTTT. This rearrangement joins TRBV7-3 to TRBJ1-5; the match to TRBD1 covers 8 bases. Germline loops: CDR1 SGHTA, CDR2 FQGTGA. The V and J ends lost 5 bases and 7 bases, in that order; junction bases with no gene match: 7. The CDR3 is made up of 14 amino acids.

The rearrangement uses TRBV7-2 and TRBJ2-3; 7 bases agree with TRBD2. The CDR3 runs 15 residues. After removal of 7 bases from V and 2 bases from J, the junction contained 9 bases not matched to a gene. Germline values: CDR1 SGHTA, CDR2 FQGNSA. The CDR3 DNA reads as TGTGCCAGCACCCTACTAGCGCTACCCACAGATACGCAGTATTTT. Translated, it gives CASTLLALPTDTQYF.

This chain links TRBV25-1 with TRBJ1-2; 8 nucleotides align to TRBD1. The CDR3 consists of 16 residues. Germline lookup yields CDR1 MGHDK and CDR2 SYGVNS. V lost 4 bases and J lost 8; bases outside the gene matches: 15. The CDR3 loop is CASSATQGADYSGYTF. Written as DNA, the CDR3 is TGTGCCAGCAGTGCCACGCAGGGGGCGGATTATAGCGGCTACACCTTC.

The J gene is TRBJ1-2, the V gene TRBV4-3; 8 nucleotides line up with TRBD1. The CDR3 contains 16 residues. The V and J ends lost 8 bases and 3 bases, in that order; junction bases with no gene match: 14. In germline, CDR1 is LGHNA, CDR2 YSLEER. CDR3 loop: CASCPTPGGGHYGYTF. As DNA, the CDR3 is TGCGCCAGCTGCCCCACCCCAGGGGGCGGTCACTATGGCTACACCTTC.

The rearrangement joins TRBV24-1 to TRBJ2-5, with D tentatively TRBD1 (6 bases). Germline loops: CDR1 KGHDR, CDR2 SFDVKD. The V and J ends lost 3 bases and 3 bases respectively, with 16 bases between them. The CDR3 covers 16 residues. The CDR3 DNA follows: TGTGCCACCAGTGATCCCCTCGAAGGGGGAAAAGAGACCCAGTACTTC. Protein product: CATSDPLEGGKETQYF.

This clone was found a few times. The rearrangement joins TRBV9 to TRBJ1-5, with unresolved D. The CDR3 loop spans 15 amino acids. Germline CDR1 and CDR2: SGDLS and YYNGEE. V lost 1 base and J 3 bases, leaving 11 bases between the germline ends. The CDR3 bases are TGTGCCAGCAGCGTAAACGGGTACGTCAATCAGCCCCAGCATTTT. Translating gives CASSVNGYVNQPQHF. Looking up the rest from reference TRBV9 and TRBJ1-5 gives the full variable domain: DSGVTQTPKHLITATGQRVTLRCSPRSGDLSVYWYQQSLDQGLQFLIQYYNGEERAKGNILERFSAQQFPDLHSELNLSSLELGDSALYFCASSVNGYVNQPQHFGDGTRLSIL.

The chain employs TRBV30 and TRBJ1-5; TRBD1 might be the D (5 bases). The CDR3 runs to 14 residues. The germline V gene encodes CDR1 GTSNPN and CDR2 SVGIG (reference sequence). Between the trimmed V and J ends, which lost 5 bases and 0 bases, there was a span of 11 bases. CDR3 nucleotides: TGTGCCTGGCAGGGAGGAAATAGCAATCAGCCCCAGCATTTT. It codes for CAWQGGNSNQPQHF.

The chain employs TRBV27 and TRBJ2-7, with D perhaps TRBD2 (5 bases). The germline CDR1 and CDR2 sequences are MNHEY and SMNVEV (reference sequence). There are 14 residues in the CDR3. Trimming took off 5 bases at V and 2 bases at J, with 13 bases between the two ends. The CDR3 region has the DNA TGTGCCAGCAGTCTATTGAATAGCGCCTACGAGCAGTACTTC. Its protein is CASSLLNSAYEQYF.

The rearrangement uses TRBV6-4 and TRBJ1-3; D perhaps matches TRBD1 (6 bases). CDR1 and CDR2 (germline): MRHNA, SNTAGT. Trimming removed 6 bases at V and 3 bases at J, with 15 bases between. This CDR3 has 15 residues. The DNA of the CDR3 is TGTGCCAGCAGAGGACAGTATTTCGGTGGAAACACCATATATTTT. It is translated as CASRGQYFGGNTIYF.

V and J are TRBV7-3 and TRBJ2-7; TRBD2 might be the D (5 bases). Germline lookup yields CDR1 SGHTA and CDR2 FQGTGA. CDR3 length: 13 residues. Between the trimmed V and J ends, which lost 2 bases and 5 bases, there was a span of 10 bases. CDR3 nucleotide sequence: TGTGCCAGCAGCTTACCCGGGGTCCACGAGCAGTACTTC. It specifies CASSLPGVHEQYF.

The chain has TRBV18 and TRBJ1-4; 9 bases line up with TRBD1. The CDR3 runs to 16 residues. Germline V gene data show CDR1 as KGHSH and CDR2 as LQKENI. With 6 bases clipped from V and 8 bases from J, the junction kept 13 bases outside the gene matches. Here the CDR3 DNA reads TGTGCCAGCTCGCTGCTTCCGGGACAGGGTCAAGAAAAACTGTTTTTT. It is translated as CASSLLPGQGQEKLFF.

The V gene is TRBV24-1, the J gene TRBJ2-1, with D possibly TRBD1 on 7 matching bases. Germline lookup yields CDR1 KGHDR and CDR2 SFDVKD. The CDR3 is 17 amino acids. V was cut by 2 bases and J by 4 bases, with 17 bases left in between. CDR3 amino acids: CATSDSTGTPRYNEQFF. CDR3 nucleotides: TGTGCCACCAGTGATTCGACAGGGACTCCAAGGTACAATGAGCAGTTCTTC.

The chain recombines TRBV6-5 with TRBJ2-7; D might be TRBD1 (5 bases). Trimming took off 0 bases at V and 4 bases at J, with 10 bases between the two ends. Germline values: CDR1 MNHEY, CDR2 SVGAGI. CDR3 length: 14 residues. The CDR3 loop is CASSYSRGPYEQYF. CDR3 coding DNA: TGTGCCAGCAGTTACTCAAGGGGTCCTTACGAGCAGTACTTC.

This clone was seen a few times. The J gene is TRBJ1-5, the V gene TRBV7-8, with TRBD1 as a possible D gene (5 bases). V lost 1 base, J lost 9 bases, and 28 bases lay in between. Germline loops: CDR1 SGHVS, CDR2 FQNEAQ. This CDR3 is built from 19 residues. CDR3 sequence: CASSLGAGSHTKPQWPQHF. CDR3 bases: TGTGCCAGCAGCTTAGGAGCAGGGTCCCACACTAAACCCCAATGGCCCCAGCATTTT.

The rearrangement links TRBV12-3 or TRBV12-4 to TRBJ2-3; D unresolved. The CDR3 length is 13 residues. V was cut by 1 base and J by 3 bases, with 5 bases left in between. CDR3 residues: CASSLGVTDTQYF. CDR3 nucleotide sequence: TGTGCCAGCAGTTTAGGCGTTACAGATACGCAGTATTTT.

This chain links TRBV10-3 with TRBJ2-1; 12 nucleotides line up with TRBD2. The CDR3 runs 16 residues. V dropped 4 bases and J dropped 6; count of bases not matched to a gene: 7. CDR1 is ENHRY and CDR2 is SYGVKD in the germline V gene. The CDR3 nucleotides read TGTGCCATCAGTGTGGAGGCTAGCGGGGGGGCCAATGAGCAGTTCTTC. Its protein is CAISVEASGGANEQFF.

With regard to this clone: The same CDR3 also results from other DNA sequences found in this sample. The chain employs TRBV7-2 and TRBJ2-3; possibly TRBD2 for D (7 bases). The germline CDR1 and CDR2 sequences are SGHTA and FQGNSA. CDR3 length equals 16 residues. V lost 1 base to trimming and J lost 0 bases, with 11 bases between them. The CDR3 protein is CASSLVGGGSTDTQYF. In nucleotides, the CDR3 is TGTGCCAGCAGCTTAGTGGGCGGGGGCAGCACAGATACGCAGTATTTT.

This clone was recorded a few times. V gene TRBV6-5 combines with J gene TRBJ2-2; D call uncertain. This CDR3 is 14 amino acids long. V was cut by 4 bases and J by 4 bases, with 10 bases left in between. In germline, CDR1 is MNHEY, CDR2 SVGAGI. CDR3 coding DNA: TGTGCCAGCAGTTGGAGTTTTGGCACCGGGGAGCTGTTTTTT. It translates to CASSWSFGTGELFF.

This clone was observed many times. The rearrangement uses TRBV30 and TRBJ1-1, with D maybe TRBD1 (6 bases). The CDR3 sequence is 12 residues long. Trimming took 3 bases from V and 5 from J, leaving 10 bases between them. The germline V gene has CDR1 GTSNPN and CDR2 SVGIG (reference sequence). CDR3: CAWRLQGTEAFF. CDR3 bases: TGTGCCTGGAGGCTACAGGGAACTGAAGCTTTCTTT.